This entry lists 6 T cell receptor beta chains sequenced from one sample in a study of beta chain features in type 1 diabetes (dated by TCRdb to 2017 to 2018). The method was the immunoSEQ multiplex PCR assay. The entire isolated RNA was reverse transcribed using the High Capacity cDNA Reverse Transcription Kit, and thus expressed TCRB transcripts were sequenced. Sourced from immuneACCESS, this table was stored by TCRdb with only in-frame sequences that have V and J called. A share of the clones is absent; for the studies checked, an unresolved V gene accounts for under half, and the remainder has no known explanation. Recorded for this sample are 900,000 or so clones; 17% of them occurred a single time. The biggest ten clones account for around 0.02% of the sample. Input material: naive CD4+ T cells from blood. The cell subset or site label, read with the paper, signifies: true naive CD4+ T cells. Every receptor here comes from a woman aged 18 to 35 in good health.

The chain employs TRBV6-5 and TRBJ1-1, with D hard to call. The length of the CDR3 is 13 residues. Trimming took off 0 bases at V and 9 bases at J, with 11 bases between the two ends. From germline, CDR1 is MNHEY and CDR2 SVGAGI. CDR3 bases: TGTGCCAGCAGTTACTCGATGTCGCCCAAAGCTTTCTTT. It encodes CASSYSMSPKAFF.

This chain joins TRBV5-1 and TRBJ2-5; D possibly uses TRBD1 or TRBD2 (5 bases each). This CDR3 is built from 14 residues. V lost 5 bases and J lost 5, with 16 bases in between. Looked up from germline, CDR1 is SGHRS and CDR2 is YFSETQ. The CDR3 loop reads CASRERGLPETQYF. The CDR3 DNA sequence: TGCGCCAGCAGGGAGAGGGGTCTCCCCGAGACCCAGTACTTC.

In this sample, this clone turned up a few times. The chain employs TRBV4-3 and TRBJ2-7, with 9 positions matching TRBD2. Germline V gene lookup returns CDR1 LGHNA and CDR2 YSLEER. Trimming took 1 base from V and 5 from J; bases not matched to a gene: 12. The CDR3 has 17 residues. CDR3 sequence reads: CASSQGRLGTSFHEQYF. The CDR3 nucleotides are TGCGCCAGCAGCCAAGGGAGGTTAGGGACTAGCTTCCACGAGCAGTACTTC.

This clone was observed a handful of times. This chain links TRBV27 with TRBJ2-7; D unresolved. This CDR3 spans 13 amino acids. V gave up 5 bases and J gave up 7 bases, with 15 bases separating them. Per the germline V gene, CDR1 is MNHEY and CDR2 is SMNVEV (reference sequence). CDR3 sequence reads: CASSPYWEGEQYF. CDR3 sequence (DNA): TGTGCCAGCAGTCCCTACTGGGAAGGAGAGCAGTACTTC.

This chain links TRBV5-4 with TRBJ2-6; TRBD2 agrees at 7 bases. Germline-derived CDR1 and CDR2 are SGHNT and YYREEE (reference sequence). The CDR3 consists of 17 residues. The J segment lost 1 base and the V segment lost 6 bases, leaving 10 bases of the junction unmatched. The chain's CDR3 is CASTPGGDLSGANVLTF. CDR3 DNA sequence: TGTGCCAGCACGCCGGGGGGTGACCTTTCTGGGGCCAACGTCCTGACTTTC.

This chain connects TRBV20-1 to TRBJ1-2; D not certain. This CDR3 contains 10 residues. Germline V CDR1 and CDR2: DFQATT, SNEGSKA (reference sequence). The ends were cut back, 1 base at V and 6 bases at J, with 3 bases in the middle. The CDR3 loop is CSARADGYTF. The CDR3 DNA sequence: TGCAGTGCTAGAGCCGATGGCTACACCTTC.